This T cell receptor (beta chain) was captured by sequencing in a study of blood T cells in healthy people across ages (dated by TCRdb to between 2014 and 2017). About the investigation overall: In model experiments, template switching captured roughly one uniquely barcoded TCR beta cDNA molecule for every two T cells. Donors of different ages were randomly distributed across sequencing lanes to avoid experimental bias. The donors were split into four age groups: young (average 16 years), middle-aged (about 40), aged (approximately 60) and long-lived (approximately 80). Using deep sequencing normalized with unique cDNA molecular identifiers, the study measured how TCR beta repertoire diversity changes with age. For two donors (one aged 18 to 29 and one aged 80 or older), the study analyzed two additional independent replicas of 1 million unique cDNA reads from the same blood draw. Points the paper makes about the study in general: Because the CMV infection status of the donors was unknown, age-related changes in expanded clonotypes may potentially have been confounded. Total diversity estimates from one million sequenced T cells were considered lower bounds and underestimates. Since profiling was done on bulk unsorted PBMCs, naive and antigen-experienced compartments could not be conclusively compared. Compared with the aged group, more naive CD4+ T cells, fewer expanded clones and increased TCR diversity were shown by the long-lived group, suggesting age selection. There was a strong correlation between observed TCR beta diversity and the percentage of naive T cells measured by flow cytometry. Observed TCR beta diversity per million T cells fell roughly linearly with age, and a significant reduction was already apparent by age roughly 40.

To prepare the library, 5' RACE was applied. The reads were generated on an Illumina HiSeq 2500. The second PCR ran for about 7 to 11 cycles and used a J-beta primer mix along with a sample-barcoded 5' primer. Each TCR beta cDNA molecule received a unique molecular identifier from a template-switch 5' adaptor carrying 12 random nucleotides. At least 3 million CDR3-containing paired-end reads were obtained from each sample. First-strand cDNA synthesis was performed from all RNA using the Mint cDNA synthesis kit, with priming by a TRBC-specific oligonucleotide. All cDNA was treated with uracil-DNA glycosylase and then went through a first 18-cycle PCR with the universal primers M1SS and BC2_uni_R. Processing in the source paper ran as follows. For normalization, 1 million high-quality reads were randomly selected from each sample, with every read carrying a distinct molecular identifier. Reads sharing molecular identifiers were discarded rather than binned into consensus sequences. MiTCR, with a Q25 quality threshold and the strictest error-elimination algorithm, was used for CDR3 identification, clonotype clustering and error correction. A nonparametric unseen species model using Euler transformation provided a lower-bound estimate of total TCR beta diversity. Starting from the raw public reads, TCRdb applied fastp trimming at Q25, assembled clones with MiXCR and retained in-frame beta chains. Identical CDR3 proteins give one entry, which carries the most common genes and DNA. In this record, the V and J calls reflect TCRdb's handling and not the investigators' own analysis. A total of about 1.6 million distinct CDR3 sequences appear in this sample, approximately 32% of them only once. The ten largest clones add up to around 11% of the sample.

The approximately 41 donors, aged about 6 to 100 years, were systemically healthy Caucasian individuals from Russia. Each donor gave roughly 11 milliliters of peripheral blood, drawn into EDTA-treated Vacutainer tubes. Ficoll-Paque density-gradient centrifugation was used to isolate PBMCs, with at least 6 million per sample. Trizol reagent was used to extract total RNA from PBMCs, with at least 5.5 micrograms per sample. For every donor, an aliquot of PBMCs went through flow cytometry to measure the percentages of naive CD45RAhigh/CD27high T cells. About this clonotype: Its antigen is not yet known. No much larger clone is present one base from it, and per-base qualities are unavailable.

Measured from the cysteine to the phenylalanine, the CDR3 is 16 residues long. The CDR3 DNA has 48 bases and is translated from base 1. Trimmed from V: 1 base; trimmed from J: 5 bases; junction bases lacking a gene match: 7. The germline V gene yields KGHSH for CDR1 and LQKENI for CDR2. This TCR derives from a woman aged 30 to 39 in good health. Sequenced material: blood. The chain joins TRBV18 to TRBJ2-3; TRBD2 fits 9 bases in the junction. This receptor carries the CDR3 CASSPLRGGDGDTQYF. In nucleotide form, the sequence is TGTGCCAGCTCACCACTGCGCGGGGGGGATGGAGATACGCAGTATTTT.